The source of this TCR beta chain is a study of blood T cell repertoires in COVID-19 (dated by TCRdb to about 2020). Regarding the complete study: The collaborator samples originated in the United States, Italy and Spain and spanned the acute and convalescent phases of COVID-19. Samples were obtained from the ongoing ImmuneRACE study (first 160 participants) and from 1,254 subjects provided by 6 global collaborators. HLA class I and class II types, where available, came from metadata supplied by the sample provider rather than from assay-based typing. Deeply sampled blood TCRbeta repertoires from subjects exposed to, actively infected with, or recovered from COVID-19 were included in the dataset. Nearly every sample came with metadata listing a de-identified subject ID, COVID-19 status, age in years and sex. The repertoires were made available in a free public database intended to serve as a resource for research on the immune response to SARS-CoV-2. The prospective study material was composed of cDNA or gDNA derived from T cells, B-cell-depleted T cells, or PBMCs. Overall study results and their limits: Clinical and demographic metadata were provided uncurated, with the amount varying by source and participant.

Another Seattle source contributed samples from volunteer blood donors who had recovered from COVID-19. Each collaborating institution followed its own protocols to collect whole blood in K2EDTA tubes. For TCRbeta analysis, collaborator samples were shipped as frozen whole blood, as isolated PBMCs, or as DNA extracted from either sample type. The immunoSEQ Assay, a bias-controlled multiplex PCR, was used to amplify TCRbeta CDR3 regions from genomic DNA. In the authors' own workflow: The number of nucleated cells in each sample was estimated from the amplification of reference gene primers within the assay. To quantify the absolute abundance of each unique TCRbeta CDR3 rearrangement, sequence reads were collapsed and filtered. For each sample, productive Simpson clonality was calculated as the square root of Simpson's diversity index over productive rearrangements. TCRdb obtained this table from immuneACCESS and retained in-frame rearrangements with V and J assigned. These tables miss some clones; where compared with another copy, unresolved V genes account for less than half of the shortfall, and the remainder is unexplained. Clone size and the V and J calls come from that table; the DNA yielded D and trimming. The table for this sample lists about 240,000 clones; more than 75% of them were counted only once. The top ten clonotypes cover around 2.8% of the sample.

As to this clone: Its antigen has not been determined. Per-base qualities were not stored, and no clone one base away is much larger.

Its CDR3 holds 13 amino acids, cysteine through phenylalanine. The DNA shown is the 39-base CDR3, in frame from base 1. The V end loses 6 bases and the J end loses 4 bases, and a stretch of 12 bases separates them. Based on the germline V gene (reference sequence), the CDR1 and CDR2 sequences are SGHAT and FQDESV. This receptor chain uses TRBV11-1 and TRBJ2-5; perhaps TRBD1 is the D gene, with 5 bases matching. Material for sequencing was peripheral blood. The receptor's source is a woman aged 25 to 39 who had recovered from COVID-19. The bases read TGTGCCAGCAGTTCGCAGGGTTCAGAGACCCAGTACTTC. Its coded protein is CASSSQGSETQYF. The reference TRBV11-1 and TRBJ2-5 proteins fill in what lies around the CDR3, so the full variable domain reads EAEVAQSPRYKITEKSQAVAFWCDPISGHATLYWYRQILGQGPELLVQFQDESVVDDSQLPKDRFSAERLKGVDSTLKIQPAELGDSAMYLCASSSQGSETQYFGPGTRLLVL.